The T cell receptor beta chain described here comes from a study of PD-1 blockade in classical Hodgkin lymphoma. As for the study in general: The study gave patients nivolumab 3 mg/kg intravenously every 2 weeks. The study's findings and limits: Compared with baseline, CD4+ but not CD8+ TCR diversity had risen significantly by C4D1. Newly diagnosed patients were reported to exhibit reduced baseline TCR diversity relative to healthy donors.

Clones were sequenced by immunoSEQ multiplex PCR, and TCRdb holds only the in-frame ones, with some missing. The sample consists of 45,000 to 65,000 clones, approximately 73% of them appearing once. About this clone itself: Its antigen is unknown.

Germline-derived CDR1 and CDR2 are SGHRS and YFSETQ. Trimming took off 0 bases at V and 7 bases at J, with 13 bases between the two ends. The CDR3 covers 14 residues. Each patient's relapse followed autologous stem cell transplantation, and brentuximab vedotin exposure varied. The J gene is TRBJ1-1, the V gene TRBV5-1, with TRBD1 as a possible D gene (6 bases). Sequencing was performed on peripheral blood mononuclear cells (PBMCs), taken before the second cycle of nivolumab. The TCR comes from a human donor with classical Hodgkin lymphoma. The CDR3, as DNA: TGCGCCAGCAGCTTGGCCGGACAGAAGGATGAAGCTTTCTTT. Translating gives CASSLAGQKDEAFF.